This is a list of T cell receptor beta chains from one sample in a study of cytomegalovirus exposure and HLA in healthy donors. Data came from immunoSEQ multiplex PCR; TCRdb stores just in-frame clones and leaves some out. The table includes 120,000 or so clones, about 90% detected once. The sequenced sample was PBMCs. The receptors were sampled from a man aged 35 to 55 in good health and CMV-seronegative. Each CDR3 is given with its conserved first and last residue. D genes are given only for firm matches. Not all rows give a size; the values are once, few, many and, for expanded clones, a class.

J gene | clone size | CDR3 length | D gene | V gene | CDR3 protein | CDR3 DNA
TRBJ2-3 | NA | 16 | NA | TRBV7-8 | CASSLRLVGVTDTQYF | TGTGCCAGCAGCCTGCGACTAGTCGGGGTGACAGATACGCAGTATTTT
TRBJ1-2 | NA | 15 | NA | TRBV6-5 | CASSYSGGVNYGYTF | TGTGCCAGCAGTTACTCCGGTGGAGTTAACTATGGCTACACCTTC
TRBJ2-5 | NA | 16 | TRBD2 | TRBV6-1 | CASSGGRDPGGETQYF | TGTGCCAGCAGTGGAGGCCGGGACCCGGGAGGGGAGACCCAGTACTTC
TRBJ1-1 | NA | 17 | TRBD1 | TRBV28 | CASSSPAGGDINTEAFF | TGTGCCAGCAGTTCCCCGGCAGGGGGAGACATTAACACTGAAGCTTTCTTT
TRBJ1-2 | few | 15 | NA | TRBV7-3 | CASSPNGRNNYGYTF | TGTGCCAGCAGTCCTAACGGGAGGAATAACTATGGCTACACCTTC
TRBJ2-6 | NA | 16 | NA | TRBV4-2 | CASSQRQSSGANVLTF | TGTGCCAGCAGCCAGCGGCAATCCTCTGGGGCCAACGTCCTGACTTTC
TRBJ1-1 | NA | 13 | NA | TRBV19 | CASSMRPGWEAFF | TGTGCCAGTAGTATGAGGCCAGGGTGGGAAGCTTTCTTT
TRBJ1-1 | NA | 15 | TRBD1 | TRBV6-5 | CASSYVDRMNTEAFF | TGTGCCAGCAGTTACGTGGACAGGATGAACACTGAAGCTTTCTTT
TRBJ2-1 | NA | 14 | NA | TRBV7-9 | CASSPNSLYNEQFF | TGTGCCAGCAGCCCTAATAGCCTCTACAATGAGCAGTTCTTC
TRBJ1-5 | NA | 14 | NA | TRBV6-1 | CASSGGQLNQPQHF | TGTGCCAGCAGTGGAGGGCAGTTGAATCAGCCCCAGCATTTT
TRBJ2-2 | NA | 16 | TRBD2 | TRBV25-1 | CASIGTSGGATGELFF | TGTGCCAGCATCGGGACTAGCGGGGGGGCCACCGGGGAGCTGTTTTTT
TRBJ1-2 | few | 15 | TRBD1 | TRBV6-5 | CASSYLTGANYGYTF | TGTGCCAGCAGTTACCTGACAGGGGCTAACTATGGCTACACCTTC
TRBJ2-7 | NA | 12 | NA | TRBV5-6 | CASTDRTYEQYF | TGTGCCAGCACAGACAGGACCTACGAGCAGTACTTC
TRBJ2-5 | NA | 13 | NA | TRBV7-9 | CASSASGLVTQYF | TGTGCCAGCAGCGCCTCAGGGTTAGTGACCCAGTACTTC
TRBJ1-1 | NA | 15 | TRBD1 | TRBV7-6 | CASSADQGAITEAFF | TGTGCCAGCAGCGCCGACCAGGGGGCAATCACTGAAGCTTTCTTT
TRBJ2-5 | once | 15 | NA | TRBV9 | CASSVGGGSQETQYF | TGTGCCAGCAGCGTAGGAGGGGGTTCCCAAGAGACCCAGTACTTC
TRBJ1-2 | NA | 13 | NA | TRBV4-3 | CASSQDRGYGYTF | TGCGCCAGCAGCCAAGACAGGGGCTATGGCTACACCTTC
TRBJ1-4 | NA | 15 | NA | TRBV5-1 | CASSLSGAGVEKLFF | TGCGCCAGCAGCTTGTCCGGTGCGGGGGTTGAAAAACTGTTTTTT
TRBJ1-2 | NA | 11 | NA | TRBV6-6 | CASSPDYGYTF | TGTGCCAGCAGTCCCGACTATGGCTACACCTTC
TRBJ2-2 | NA | 15 | NA | TRBV29-1 | CSGYIRVSDTGELFF | TGCAGCGGTTATATCAGGGTATCGGACACCGGGGAGCTGTTTTTT
TRBJ2-7 | NA | 14 | TRBD2 | TRBV6-5 | CASSRGRDYYEQYF | TGTGCCAGCAGTCGGGGCAGGGACTACTACGAGCAGTACTTC
TRBJ1-4 | NA | 14 | NA | TRBV7-9 | CASSLDAGDEKLFF | TGTGCCAGCAGCTTAGATGCAGGGGATGAAAAACTGTTTTTT
TRBJ1-5 | NA | 15 | NA | TRBV7-9 | CASSLGDIGNQPQHF | TGTGCCAGCAGCTTAGGGGACATCGGAAATCAGCCCCAGCATTTT
TRBJ1-4 | NA | 14 | TRBD1 | TRBV30 | CAWSEGQGREKLFF | TGTGCCTGGAGTGAGGGACAGGGGCGTGAAAAACTGTTTTTT
TRBJ2-7 | NA | 15 | TRBD1 | TRBV6-1 | CASRQTGDITYEQYF | TGTGCCAGCAGACAAACAGGGGACATTACCTACGAGCAGTACTTC
TRBJ1-5 | NA | 14 | TRBD1 | TRBV19 | CASSSRQGNQPQHF | TGTGCCAGTAGTTCTAGACAGGGGAATCAGCCCCAGCATTTT
TRBJ2-5 | NA | 13 | NA | TRBV7-9 | CASSSPPGETQYF | TGTGCCAGCAGCTCCCCGCCGGGTGAGACCCAGTACTTC
TRBJ2-1 | once | 15 | TRBD1 | TRBV6-1 | CASSEPGQGENEQFF | TGTGCCAGCAGTGAACCAGGACAGGGTGAAAATGAGCAGTTCTTC
TRBJ2-3 | NA | 16 | TRBD2 | TRBV5-1 | CASSPGTSGPTDTQYF | TGCGCCAGCAGCCCGGGGACTAGCGGGCCCACAGATACGCAGTATTTT
TRBJ2-7 | NA | 20 | NA | TRBV7-6 | CASSLGLTQLGGGLTYEQYF | TGTGCCAGCAGCTTAGGCTTGACGCAACTAGGTGGGGGCCTTACCTACGAGCAGTACTTC
TRBJ1-5 | NA | 17 | NA | TRBV28 | CASSLWLRENSNQPQHF | TGTGCCAGCAGTTTATGGCTCCGGGAGAATAGCAATCAGCCCCAGCATTTT
TRBJ2-2 | NA | 13 | NA | TRBV5-4 | CASSLAENGELFF | TGTGCCAGCAGCTTGGCCGAGAACGGGGAGCTGTTTTTT
TRBJ2-1 | NA | 14 | NA | TRBV30 | CAWTPGQTYNEQFF | TGTGCCTGGACCCCGGGACAAACCTACAATGAGCAGTTCTTC
TRBJ2-3 | once | 13 | NA | TRBV7-3 | CASSSPSTDTQYF | TGTGCCAGCAGCTCCCCGTCTACAGATACGCAGTATTTT
TRBJ1-1 | few | 14 | NA | TRBV6-1 | CASSEVEGFTEAFF | TGTGCCAGCAGTGAAGTGGAGGGTTTCACTGAAGCTTTCTTT
TRBJ1-4 | NA | 12 | NA | TRBV11-2 | CASSYWAKELFF | TGTGCCAGCAGCTATTGGGCAAAGGAACTGTTTTTT
TRBJ1-5 | once | 14 | TRBD1 | TRBV19 | CASSVMTGRAAQHF | TGTGCCAGTAGTGTGATGACAGGGCGGGCAGCCCAGCATTTT
TRBJ2-5 | NA | 14 | NA | TRBV27 | CASKTRGFQETQYF | TGTGCCAGCAAGACAAGGGGCTTCCAAGAGACCCAGTACTTC
TRBJ1-1 | NA | 11 | NA | TRBV28 | CASSSGTEAFF | TGTGCCAGCAGTTCAGGGACTGAAGCTTTCTTT
TRBJ2-7 | NA | 12 | NA | TRBV6-5 | CASRNERYEQYF | TGTGCCAGCAGAAATGAGCGGTACGAGCAGTACTTC
TRBJ1-1 | NA | 13 | TRBD1 | TRBV25-1 | CASRGRGAGEAFF | TGTGCCAGCAGAGGCAGGGGGGCAGGGGAAGCTTTCTTT
TRBJ2-3 | once | 14 | NA | TRBV6-4 | CASSLKTGTDTQYF | TGTGCCAGCAGTTTGAAGACAGGCACAGATACGCAGTATTTT
TRBJ2-1 | NA | 13 | NA | TRBV6-1 | CASRAPPGNEQFF | TGTGCCAGCAGGGCCCCCCCGGGAAATGAGCAGTTCTTC
TRBJ2-7 | NA | 17 | TRBD2 | TRBV30 | CAWSVRASGGSQYEQYF | TGTGCCTGGAGTGTACGGGCTAGCGGGGGCTCACAATACGAGCAGTACTTC
TRBJ2-7 | NA | 15 | TRBD1 | TRBV5-1 | CASSLVGQGGLEQYF | TGCGCCAGCAGCTTGGTGGGACAGGGTGGCCTCGAGCAGTACTTC
TRBJ2-1 | NA | 15 | NA | TRBV5-4 | CASSSVNPGGNEQFF | TGTGCCAGCAGCTCCGTTAATCCCGGCGGGAATGAGCAGTTCTTC